A single sample is the source of the 4 T cell receptor beta chains below, sequenced in a study of spatial heterogeneity in lung cancer. Broader study findings: Mutation counts in tumors were tracked by counts of expanded intratumoral alpha and beta TCRs.

Time point given: sample taken at primary tumor resection. TCRdb fed the 5' RACE reads into MiXCR, producing one record per CDR3 protein. The sample contains approximately 6,800 distinct CDR3 sequences, around 14% of which appear only once. No antigen is known for these receptors. This specimen was lung tumor tissue, taken at surgery. The receptor set was obtained from a male donor with early-stage non-small cell lung cancer.

This clonotype was counted at least ten times. A library prepared for alpha chains yielded this beta chain as an off-target read; its size is of little meaning. The chain links TRBV18 to TRBJ2-1, with 14 bases lining up with TRBD2. The V gene's germline CDR1 is KGHSH and CDR2 LQKENI. The CDR3 totals 18 residues. V lost 1 base, J lost 5 bases, and 7 bases stayed unmatched. This CDR3 reads CASSPQTSGRARNNEQFF. Here the CDR3 DNA reads TGTGCCAGCTCACCACAGACTAGCGGGAGGGCCAGGAACAATGAGCAGTTCTTC.

In its sample, this clonotype was seen once. This beta chain is a stray sequence in a library constructed for alpha chains; its clone size is not meaningful. The CDR3 protein is CASSYFPRGAGQPQHF. The CDR3 coding sequence is TGTGCCAGCAGTTACTTTCCCAGGGGAGCTGGACAGCCCCAGCATTTT. The genes are TRBV6-6 and TRBJ1-5, with D tentatively TRBD1 (6 bases). The V gene's germline CDR1 is MNHNY and CDR2 SVGAGI (reference sequence). V was pared by 1 base and J by 7 bases, with 17 bases between. This CDR3 is built from 16 residues.

This clonotype was detected ten times or more. Little can be read into the size of this beta chain, an off-target read in a library designed for alpha chains. The V gene is TRBV11-2, the J gene TRBJ2-7, with TRBD2 matching 9 bases. After removal of 5 bases from V and 4 bases from J, the junction contained 12 bases not matched to a gene. This CDR3 comprises 16 residues. Germline loops: CDR1 SGHAT, CDR2 FQNNGV. The CDR3 region is CASSLPGGSGSYEQYF. The CDR3 DNA follows: TGTGCCAGCAGCCTACCCGGGGGTAGCGGGAGTTACGAGCAGTACTTC. Full variable domain (outside the CDR3, taken from reference TRBV11-2 and TRBJ2-7): EAGVAQSPRYKIIEKRQSVAFWCNPISGHATLYWYQQILGQGPKLLIQFQNNGVVDDSQLPKDRFSAERLKGVDSTLKIQPAKLEDSAVYLCASSLPGGSGSYEQYFGPGTRLTVT.

Remarks on this clonotype: For a library built for alpha chains, this beta chain is a stray read; little rests on its size. This chain links TRBV4-1 with TRBJ1-2, with a weak D call TRBD1 (6 bases). This CDR3 has 14 amino acids. Germline V gene sequence: CDR1 MGHRA, CDR2 YSYEKL. Trimming cost V 1 base and J 0 bases, with 6 bases left between them. The CDR3 sequence: CASSQAGANYGYTF. The DNA for the CDR3 is TGCGCCAGCAGCCAAGCAGGGGCTAACTATGGCTACACCTTC.